What follows are 23 T cell receptor beta chains derived from one specimen sequenced in a study of cytomegalovirus exposure and HLA in healthy donors. The study ran its PCR with 60 Vbeta and 13 Jbeta primers. Assay: immunoSEQ multiplex PCR; the TCRdb copy retains only in-frame clones and omits some. The sample carries over 150,000 clones, more than 60% recorded once. Sequencing was performed on PBMCs. The source of these receptors is a woman in her 30s in good health and CMV-seropositive.

The V and J genes are TRBV7-9 and TRBJ2-1; 7 bases agree with TRBD2. Looked up from germline, CDR1 is SEHNR and CDR2 is FQNEAQ (reference sequence). V shed 0 bases and J 5 bases; nucleotides not matched to a gene: 4. This CDR3 has 15 residues. CDR3 coding DNA: TGTGCCAGCAGCTTAGCGCCGGGAGGACACAATGAGCAGTTCTTC. This translates into CASSLAPGGHNEQFF.

The chain has TRBV6-5 and TRBJ2-7; 10 bases are a match to TRBD2. From germline, CDR1 is MNHEY and CDR2 SVGAGI. V lost 5 bases and J lost 3; bases outside the gene matches: 4. This CDR3 spans 14 amino acids. The CDR3, as DNA: TGTGCCAGCAGTCGGACTAGCGGTAACTACGAGCAGTACTTC. Its translation is CASSRTSGNYEQYF.

This clone was observed a few times. The rearrangement links TRBV6-1 to TRBJ2-2; 7 nucleotides match TRBD1. CDR3 length: 14 residues. V lost 6 bases and J lost 8; bases outside the gene matches: 9. Per the germline V gene, CDR1 is MNHNS and CDR2 is SASEGT. For the CDR3, the DNA is TGTGCCAGCAGGGCCGGGACAGCTGCGGGGGAGCTGTTTTTT. Translating it yields CASRAGTAAGELFF.

V and J are TRBV4-1 and TRBJ2-7, with TRBD2 identical over 10 bases. The V and J ends lost 2 bases and 3 bases, in that order; junction bases with no gene match: 4. The CDR3 is made up of 15 amino acids. Germline V gives CDR1 MGHRA, CDR2 YSYEKL. The CDR3 sequence: CASSQPAGGFYEQYF. CDR3 coding DNA: TGCGCCAGCAGCCAACCAGCGGGAGGGTTCTACGAGCAGTACTTC.

The V gene is TRBV18, the J gene TRBJ2-1; tentatively, D is TRBD2 (5 bases). This CDR3 contains 15 residues. Germline CDR1 KGHSH, CDR2 LQKENI. V dropped 2 bases and J dropped 8 bases, with 16 bases sitting between them. CDR3: CASSPKSGKAYEQFF. The CDR3 nucleotides are TGTGCCAGCTCACCAAAGAGCGGAAAGGCGTATGAGCAGTTCTTC.

This clone was detected once. This chain uses TRBV19 with TRBJ2-7; 8 bases match TRBD2. The ends lost 8 bases at V and 3 bases at J; junction bases unmatched: 15. Germline V CDR1 and CDR2: LNHDA, SQIVND (reference sequence). The CDR3 totals 16 residues. In nucleotides, the CDR3 is TGTGCCAGTCTTCCGGGACTAGGATCGGGAAACTACGAGCAGTACTTC. Protein: CASLPGLGSGNYEQYF.

This chain links TRBV25-1 with TRBJ1-1; 10 bases line up with TRBD1. The CDR3 covers 16 residues. Germline-derived CDR1 and CDR2 are MGHDK and SYGVNS. V lost 4 bases and J lost 5; bases outside the gene matches: 10. The CDR3 protein is CASSGDQGQGGTEAFF. Written as DNA, the CDR3 is TGTGCCAGCAGTGGGGATCAAGGACAGGGGGGGACTGAAGCTTTCTTT.

This clone was observed once. The J gene is TRBJ1-1, the V gene TRBV6-1; D might be TRBD1 (6 bases). Trimming removed 2 bases at V and 5 bases at J, with 12 bases between. Germline V gene lookup returns CDR1 MNHNS and CDR2 SASEGT. The CDR3 contains 14 residues. DNA of the CDR3: TGTGCCAGCAGTGAACAGGGGCTAGGAACTGAAGCTTTCTTT. It translates to CASSEQGLGTEAFF.

The chain links TRBV19 to TRBJ2-7, with D perhaps matching TRBD1 (5 bases). V was pared by 3 bases and J by 6 bases, with 12 bases between. Looked up from germline, CDR1 is LNHDA and CDR2 is SQIVND (reference sequence). The CDR3 has 13 residues. The CDR3 bases are TGTGCCAGTAGTATGCAGGGCATCGGCGAGCAGTACTTC. Its protein product is CASSMQGIGEQYF.

The CDR3 DNA sequence: TGCGCCAGCAGCCAAGCAGGGTTGTTAGGCGAGCAGTACTTC. This sequence encodes CASSQAGLLGEQYF. The V call is TRBV4-1, the J call TRBJ2-7, with D possibly being TRBD1 (5 bases). The CDR3 extends over 14 amino acids. From germline, CDR1 is MGHRA and CDR2 YSYEKL. The V end was cut by 1 base, the J end by 6 bases, with 13 bases between.

This chain connects TRBV28 to TRBJ2-5; TRBD2 matches at 9 bases. The CDR3 totals 13 residues. V lost 6 bases to trimming and J lost 5 bases; unmatched junction nucleotides: 4. CDR1 and CDR2 (germline): MDHEN, SYDVKM. CDR3 in amino acids: CASRGLARETQYF. CDR3 nucleotides: TGTGCCAGCAGGGGACTAGCCAGGGAGACCCAGTACTTC. Based on the CDR3 plus reference TRBV28 and TRBJ2-5, the full variable domain is DVKVTQSSRYLVKRTGEKVFLECVQDMDHENMFWYRQDPGLGLRLIYFSYDVKMKEKGDIPEGYSVSREKKERFSLILESASTNQTSMYLCASRGLARETQYFGPGTRLLVL.

V is TRBV28 and J is TRBJ2-7; 9 nucleotides align to TRBD2. From germline, CDR1 is MDHEN and CDR2 SYDVKM. CDR3 size: 19 residues. V was pared by 7 bases and J by 0 bases, with 19 bases of the junction left unmatched. The CDR3 here is CASNGRGYYLAGSSYEQYF. CDR3 nucleotide sequence: TGTGCCAGCAATGGCAGGGGGTACTATCTAGCGGGGAGCTCCTACGAGCAGTACTTC.

This chain connects TRBV7-6 to TRBJ2-1; perhaps TRBD1 as D (6 bases). Germline-derived CDR1 and CDR2 are SGHVS and FNYEAQ. The CDR3 runs to 11 residues. Trimming took off 3 bases at V and 10 bases at J, with 7 bases between the two ends. The CDR3 reads CASSFQGEQFF. In DNA, the CDR3 is TGTGCCAGCAGCTTCCAGGGGGAGCAGTTCTTC.

The chain combines TRBV5-1 with TRBJ2-1, with D possibly TRBD2 on 6 matching bases. Trimming stripped 2 bases from V and 8 bases from J, with 14 bases between. CDR3 length: 14 residues. The germline CDR1 and CDR2 sequences are SGHRS and YFSETQ. DNA for the CDR3: TGCGCCAGCAGCTTTACCGGGAGAGGGGATGAGCAGTTCTTC. Its protein is CASSFTGRGDEQFF.

The chain couples TRBV30 to TRBJ1-3, with 8 bases matching TRBD1. Germline CDR1 GTSNPN, CDR2 SVGIG (reference sequence). CDR3 length: 14 amino acids. The V and J ends lost 5 bases and 0 bases, in that order; junction bases with no gene match: 3. CDR3 loop: CAWGQGDSGNTIYF. CDR3 bases: TGTGCCTGGGGACAGGGCGACTCTGGAAACACCATATATTTT.

This chain links TRBV18 with TRBJ1-5; D remains unclear. The V end was cut by 2 bases, the J end by 0 bases, with 8 bases between. This CDR3 comprises 15 residues. CDR1 is KGHSH, CDR2 LQKENI, per germline. This CDR3 is CASSPESHSNQPQHF. The CDR3, as DNA: TGTGCCAGCTCACCAGAGAGTCATAGCAATCAGCCCCAGCATTTT. Full variable domain (missing parts from reference TRBV18 and TRBJ1-5): NAGVMQNPRHLVRRRGQEARLRCSPMKGHSHVYWYRQLPEEGLKFMVYLQKENIIDESGMPKERFSAEFPKEGPSILRIQQVVRGDSAAYFCASSPESHSNQPQHFGDGTRLSIL.

The chain employs TRBV7-9 and TRBJ2-1; TRBD2 aligns across 8 bases. The CDR3 loop spans 15 amino acids. The V and J ends lost 5 bases and 7 bases, in that order; junction bases with no gene match: 10. Per the germline V gene, CDR1 is SEHNR and CDR2 is FQNEAQ (reference sequence). CDR3 DNA: TGTGCCAGCAGCCAAACCGGGACTAGGGCGAATGAGCAGTTCTTC. Its translation: CASSQTGTRANEQFF.

This clone has a count of ten or more. The rearrangement links TRBV25-1 to TRBJ2-5; 8 bases match TRBD1. The CDR3 totals 13 residues. CDR1 is MGHDK, CDR2 SYGVNS, per germline. V lost 4 bases, J lost 5 bases, and 3 bases stayed unmatched. CDR3 bases: TGTGCCAGCAGTGGACAGGGGAGGGAGACCCAGTACTTC. It is translated as CASSGQGRETQYF.

The CDR3 bases are TGTGCCAGCAGCCAGTCACTAGCGGGTGGGGATGAGCAGTTCTTC. This translates into CASSQSLAGGDEQFF. The chain joins TRBV4-2 to TRBJ2-1, with 9 bases that match TRBD2. This CDR3 spans 15 amino acids. Germline values: CDR1 LGHNA, CDR2 YNFKEQ. J lost 8 bases, V lost 3 bases, and 8 bases had no gene match.

The V and J genes are TRBV7-3 and TRBJ2-6; a possible D gene is TRBD1 (6 bases). The CDR3 has 17 residues. Per the germline V gene, CDR1 is SGHTA and CDR2 is FQGTGA. The V and J ends lost 2 bases and 2 bases respectively, with 13 bases between them. The CDR3 DNA reads TGTGCCAGCAGCTTATCACAGGGTTCCCCTGGGGCCAACGTCCTGACTTTC. This codes for CASSLSQGSPGANVLTF. Full variable domain (outside the CDR3, taken from reference TRBV7-3 and TRBJ2-6): GAGVSQTPSNKVTEKGKYVELRCDPISGHTALYWYRQSLGQGPEFLIYFQGTGAADDSGLPNDRFFAVRPEGSVSTLKIQRTERGDSAVYLCASSLSQGSPGANVLTFGAGSRLTVL.

Details on this clone: The junction does not match germline at one end; this may be a read error. The rearrangement links TRBV4-2 to TRBJ1-3, with 9 bases lining up with TRBD1. CDR3 length: 16 amino acids. CDR1 is LGHNA, CDR2 YNFKEQ, per germline. The CDR3 coding sequence is TGTGCCAGCAGCCTTTGGGACAGGGCGGCTGGGAACACCATATATTTT. This gives the protein CASSLWDRAAGNTIYF.

This chain connects TRBV4-1 to TRBJ1-3; D call uncertain. Trimming took off 4 bases at V and 0 bases at J, with 10 bases between the two ends. Germline CDR1 is MGHRA and CDR2 is YSYEKL. The CDR3 is made up of 15 amino acids. CDR3 region: CASSLSAVSGNTIYF. The CDR3 DNA reads TGCGCCAGCAGCCTGTCTGCGGTCTCTGGAAACACCATATATTTT.

The rearrangement links TRBV29-1 to TRBJ2-5, with unresolved D. Trimming pared 6 bases from V and 4 bases from J, leaving 15 bases between. Germline values: CDR1 SQVTM, CDR2 ANQGSEA. The CDR3 has 13 residues. CDR3 sequence reads: CSVDKSELETQYF. CDR3 DNA: TGCAGCGTCGATAAGTCGGAGCTAGAGACCCAGTACTTC.